This passage covers 20 T cell receptor beta chains from one sample sequenced in a study of STAT5B mutations in CD4+ large granular lymphocyte leukemia. The method was immunoSEQ multiplex PCR; TCRdb's version includes in-frame clones alone and lacks a portion of them. The repertoire holds fewer than 50,000 clones, around 80% seen once, with around 0.5% in the top ten. Sequenced sample: CD4+ T cells from blood buffy coats. The origin of the receptors is a human donor in good health.

This rearrangement joins TRBV4-3 to TRBJ2-5; 10 bases map to TRBD2. CDR3 length equals 15 residues. The J segment lost 3 bases and the V segment lost 4 bases, leaving 5 bases of the junction unmatched. CDR1 LGHNA and CDR2 YSLEER come from the germline V gene. The DNA of the CDR3 is TGCGCCAGCAGCCGGATTGGACTAGCGGAAGAGACCCAGTACTTC. Translation: CASSRIGLAEETQYF.

The V call is TRBV4-3, the J call TRBJ2-7; D may be TRBD1 or TRBD2 (5 bases each). Germline CDR1 and CDR2: LGHNA and YSLEER. The CDR3 runs to 15 residues. The germline V and J ends were trimmed by 0 bases and 3 bases, with 12 bases remaining between them. The CDR3 is CASSQESGRDYEQYF. DNA for the CDR3: TGCGCCAGCAGCCAAGAATCGGGACGGGACTACGAGCAGTACTTC.

The chain combines TRBV7-2 with TRBJ1-2; 9 nucleotides agree with TRBD1. Germline V gene lookup returns CDR1 SGHTA and CDR2 FQGNSA. With V trimmed by 5 bases and J by 4 bases, 5 bases remained unmatched. The CDR3 spans 14 residues. For the CDR3, the DNA is TGTGCCAGCAGCCGACAGGGGGACCTCTATGGCTACACCTTC. Encoded protein: CASSRQGDLYGYTF.

The chain joins TRBV7-9 to TRBJ1-5; D call uncertain. V lost 5 bases and J 5 bases, leaving 10 bases between the germline ends. Germline V gives CDR1 SEHNR, CDR2 FQNEAQ (reference sequence). CDR3 size: 13 residues. Here the CDR3 DNA reads TGTGCCAGCAGCCCATCCGGTGATCAGCCCCAGCATTTT. This sequence encodes CASSPSGDQPQHF.

The chain joins TRBV29-1 to TRBJ2-7, with 8 bases that match TRBD1. This CDR3 contains 15 residues. V lost 5 bases and J lost 0; bases outside the gene matches: 9. The V gene's germline CDR1 is SQVTM and CDR2 ANQGSEA. CDR3: CSVLPRTGSSYEQYF. Here the CDR3 DNA reads TGCAGCGTTTTACCTAGGACAGGGAGCTCCTACGAGCAGTACTTC.

This clone was detected a few times. The V call is TRBV10-3, the J call TRBJ2-7; 8 bases are a match to TRBD1. The ends lost 10 bases at V and 6 bases at J; junction bases unmatched: 5. Germline CDR1 and CDR2: ENHRY and SYGVKD. The CDR3 extends over 11 amino acids. The CDR3 sequence: CATGQGGEQYF. The CDR3 nucleotides are TGTGCCACCGGACAGGGTGGCGAGCAGTACTTC.

J is TRBJ1-1 and V is TRBV5-1, with TRBD1 identical over 7 bases. The CDR3 is made up of 18 amino acids. Germline loops: CDR1 SGHRS, CDR2 YFSETQ. Losses at the gene ends were 1 base for V and 5 bases for J; bases not matched to a gene: 17. CDR3 in amino acids: CASSLLPGGGAAGTEAFF. CDR3 coding DNA: TGCGCCAGCAGCTTGCTTCCTGGAGGGGGCGCAGCAGGGACTGAAGCTTTCTTT.

J is TRBJ2-2 and V is TRBV29-1, with 13 bases fitting TRBD2. This CDR3 spans 15 amino acids. Trimming removed 6 bases from V and 9 bases from J; junction bases left unmatched: 10. CDR1 and CDR2 (germline): SQVTM, ANQGSEA. As DNA, the CDR3 is TGCAGCGTCCAAGGACTAGCGGGAGAAAGGTGGGAGCTGTTTTTT. Protein sequence: CSVQGLAGERWELFF.

In nucleotides, the CDR3 is TGTGCCAGCAGTACTAGCGGGAGAGTCGGGACCCAGTACTTC. Residues: CASSTSGRVGTQYF. This chain joins TRBV11-2 and TRBJ2-5, with TRBD2 matching 11 bases. The junction had 7 bases not matched to a gene; V was cut back by 6 bases and J by 7 bases. CDR1 SGHAT and CDR2 FQNNGV come from the germline V gene. There are 14 residues in the CDR3.

The chain recombines TRBV5-4 with TRBJ2-7; 8 bases match TRBD1. This CDR3 region has 14 residues. Germline values: CDR1 SGHNT, CDR2 YYREEE (reference sequence). Trimming took 4 bases from V and 2 from J; bases not matched to a gene: 5. DNA of the CDR3: TGTGCCAGCAGCCCGGGACAGGTGACCTACGAGCAGTACTTC. Translated: CASSPGQVTYEQYF. Filled out from reference TRBV5-4 and TRBJ2-7, the complete variable domain reads ETGVTQSPTHLIKTRGQQVTLRCSSQSGHNTVSWYQQALGQGPQFIFQYYREEENGRGNFPPRFSGLQFPNYSSELNVNALELDDSALYLCASSPGQVTYEQYFGPGTRLTVT.

The chain couples TRBV6-5 to TRBJ2-5; D possibly corresponds to TRBD1 (6 bases). Germline V CDR1 and CDR2: MNHEY, SVGAGI. Trimming pared 7 bases from V and 5 bases from J, leaving 14 bases between. The CDR3 is made up of 13 amino acids. The chain's CDR3 is CASIQPGAETQYF. The CDR3, as DNA: TGTGCCAGCATCCAGCCAGGGGCGGAGACCCAGTACTTC.

V and J are TRBV5-8 and TRBJ2-7; D gene uncertain. The CDR3 runs to 14 residues. Per germline, CDR1 SGHTS and CDR2 YDEGEE. V was shortened by 0 bases and J by 2 bases, with 9 bases between the two germline ends. The CDR3 protein is CASSLALGTYEQYF. The CDR3 nucleotides read TGTGCCAGCAGCTTGGCGCTAGGTACCTACGAGCAGTACTTC. The variable domain in full, completed from reference TRBV5-8 and TRBJ2-7, reads EAGVTQSPTHLIKTRGQQATLRCSPISGHTSVYWYQQALGLGLQFLLWYDEGEERNRGNFPPRFSGRQFPNYSSELNVNALELEDSALYLCASSLALGTYEQYFGPGTRLTVT.

The V call is TRBV6-1, the J call TRBJ2-7; 11 nucleotides agree with TRBD2. The CDR3 loop spans 14 amino acids. Germline CDR1 is MNHNS and CDR2 is SASEGT. The ends lost 8 bases at V and 3 bases at J; junction bases unmatched: 6. The CDR3, as DNA: TGTGCCAGCGGGGTAGCGGGGGGGTTCTACGAGCAGTACTTC. It translates to CASGVAGGFYEQYF.

The chain is built from TRBV6-6 and TRBJ1-2; D is ambiguous. The CDR3 spans 15 residues. CDR1 is MNHNY, CDR2 SVGAGI, per germline (reference sequence). V gave up 2 bases and J gave up 2 bases, with 12 bases separating them. Written as DNA, the CDR3 is TGTGCCAGCAGTTACGGAACAGCCGAGAACTATGGCTACACCTTC. Amino acids: CASSYGTAENYGYTF.

This clone was seen a single time. This chain uses TRBV11-2 with TRBJ2-7; 8 positions match TRBD2. The length of the CDR3 is 15 residues. J gave up 2 bases and V 5 bases, and 8 bases lay outside the gene matches. Germline V lookup: CDR1 SGHAT, CDR2 FQNNGV. Written as DNA, the CDR3 is TGTGCCAGCAGCCCCAGCGGGGGTAATCCCTACGAGCAGTACTTC. Its translation is CASSPSGGNPYEQYF.

This chain uses TRBV14 with TRBJ2-7; D remains unclear. Trimming removed 4 bases at V and 2 bases at J, with 9 bases between. Germline CDR1 reads SGHDN; CDR2 reads FVKESK. The CDR3 runs to 13 residues. CDR3 residues: CASSRTVPYEQYF. DNA for the CDR3: TGTGCCAGCAGCCGGACGGTACCCTACGAGCAGTACTTC.

This clone came up a few times. The rearrangement joins TRBV18 to TRBJ1-3, with D uncertain. This CDR3 spans 13 amino acids. Germline V gene lookup returns CDR1 KGHSH and CDR2 LQKENI. V lost 3 bases and J lost 2, with 5 bases in between. CDR3 in amino acids: CASSPQAGNTIYF. The CDR3 DNA sequence: TGTGCCAGCTCACCCCAGGCTGGAAACACCATATATTTT.

V usage is TRBV27 and J usage is TRBJ2-1; 8 positions match TRBD1. The germline V gene has CDR1 MNHEY and CDR2 SMNVEV (reference sequence). J lost 2 bases, V lost 10 bases, and 4 bases had no gene match. CDR3 length: 13 residues. CDR3 sequence: CATRGPTYNEQFF. CDR3 bases: TGTGCCACCAGGGGGCCCACCTACAATGAGCAGTTCTTC.

CDR3 loop: CASSSSSGGAGELFF. DNA of the CDR3: TGTGCCAGCAGCTCTTCGAGCGGGGGGGCCGGGGAGCTGTTTTTT. V is TRBV7-2 and J is TRBJ2-2; 10 bases are a match to TRBD2. The V gene end was trimmed by 4 bases and the J gene end by 6 bases; junction bases not matched to a gene: 5. The CDR3 covers 15 residues. Germline assignment: CDR1 SGHTA and CDR2 FQGNSA.

CDR3 nucleotides: TGTGCCAGCAGCTTAGGGTCGGGATCACCCCTCCACTTT. Amino acid sequence: CASSLGSGSPLHF. The chain recombines TRBV11-3 with TRBJ1-6, with D uncertain. CDR1 and CDR2 (germline): SGHNT, YENEEA. The CDR3 extends over 13 amino acids. The V end lost 1 base, the J end lost 10 bases, and 8 bases lay between the germline ends.